The rows below give T cell receptor beta chains drawn from one sample of a study of T cell responses to AZD1222 COVID-19 vaccine. The protocol was immunoSEQ multiplex PCR, while the TCRdb copy is restricted to in-frame clones and leaves out a portion. The sample includes some 150,000 clones, 70% to 90% of them seen just once. The sequencing used peripheral blood, collected 28 days after the second dose of the MenACWY control vaccine. Receptors originate from an adult who received the MenACWY meningococcal vaccine as a control. CDR3s include the opening cysteine and the closing phenylalanine or tryptophan. The D gene is left open where the match is weak.

J gene,D gene,V gene,CDR3 protein
TRBJ1-2,NA,TRBV5-8,CASSFDSVRGYGYTF
TRBJ2-1,TRBD2,TRBV18,CASSPSQTGTSKFF
TRBJ1-1,NA,TRBV27,CASRPTGTSSPMMAVSAFF
TRBJ1-3,NA,TRBV15,CATSRAAGNTIYF
TRBJ2-7,NA,TRBV7-9,CASSLAGVENEQYF
TRBJ1-4,NA,TRBV4-2,CASSQDAGEKLFF
TRBJ1-1,NA,TRBV7-3,CASSLRGPLAEAFF
TRBJ2-7,NA,TRBV9,CASSVEGGPSYEQYF
TRBJ2-1,NA,TRBV19,CASSLEGGRDYNEQFF
TRBJ2-7,NA,TRBV19,CASSITYAYEQYF
TRBJ1-5,NA,TRBV2,CASSGQGSQPQHF
TRBJ2-7,TRBD1,TRBV6-6,CASSGGQGSYEQYF
TRBJ2-3,TRBD2,TRBV9,CASSVAGTSGGSDTQYF
TRBJ1-5,TRBD1,TRBV9,CASSPGQERNQPQHF
TRBJ1-2,NA,TRBV5-4,CASSLGQAGGYTF
TRBJ2-5,TRBD1,TRBV5-1,CASSLATGVETQYF
TRBJ2-5,TRBD1,TRBV24-1,CATSPSTGGAKTQYF
TRBJ2-1,NA,TRBV7-2,CASSLGSRQFF
TRBJ2-5,TRBD1,TRBV19,CASSIVPYSGGGETQYF
TRBJ1-1,NA,TRBV12-3/TRBV12-4,CASSLQQTEAFF
TRBJ2-4,NA,TRBV11-3,CASSSTEAKNIQYF
TRBJ2-5,NA,TRBV30,CAWSAPGLETQYF
TRBJ1-3,NA,TRBV12-3/TRBV12-4,CASKGSSGNTIYF
TRBJ2-7,NA,TRBV7-7,CASIIQLRAAYEQYF
TRBJ2-4,NA,TRBV28,CASRDLAKNIQYF
TRBJ1-4,TRBD1,TRBV2,CASSERDREKLFF